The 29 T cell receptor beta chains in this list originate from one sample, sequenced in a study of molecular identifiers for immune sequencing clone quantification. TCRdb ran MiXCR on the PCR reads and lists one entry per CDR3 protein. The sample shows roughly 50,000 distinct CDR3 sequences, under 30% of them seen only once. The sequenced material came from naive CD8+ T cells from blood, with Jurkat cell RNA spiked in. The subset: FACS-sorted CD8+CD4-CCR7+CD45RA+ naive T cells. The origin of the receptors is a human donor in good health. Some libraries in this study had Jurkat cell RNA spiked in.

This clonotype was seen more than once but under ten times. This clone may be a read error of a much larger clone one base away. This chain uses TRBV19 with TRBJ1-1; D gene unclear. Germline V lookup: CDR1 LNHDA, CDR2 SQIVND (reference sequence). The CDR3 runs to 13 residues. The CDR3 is CAGSIGLSTEAFF. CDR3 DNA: TGTGCCGGTAGTATTGGCCTATCCACTGAAGCTTTCTTT.

Here the CDR3 reads CASSAGQLSNQPQHF. CDR3 nucleotide sequence: TGTGCCAGCAGTGCGGGACAGCTTAGCAATCAGCCCCAGCATTTT. The genes are TRBV27 and TRBJ1-5; TRBD1 aligns across 7 bases. The CDR3 covers 15 residues. J gave up 0 bases and V 5 bases, and 4 bases lay outside the gene matches. Germline-derived CDR1 and CDR2 are MNHEY and SMNVEV (reference sequence).

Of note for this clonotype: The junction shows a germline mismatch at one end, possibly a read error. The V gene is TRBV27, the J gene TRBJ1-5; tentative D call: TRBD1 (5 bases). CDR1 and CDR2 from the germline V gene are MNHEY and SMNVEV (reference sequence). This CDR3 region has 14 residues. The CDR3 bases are TGTGCCAACAGTTTAGGGGTAAGCAATCAGCCCCAGCATTTT. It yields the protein CANSLGVSNQPQHF.

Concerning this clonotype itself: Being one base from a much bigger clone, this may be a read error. The CDR3 spells CAGSPPGQGFRLFF. CDR3 coding DNA: TGTGCCGGCAGTCCCCCGGGACAGGGGTTTAGGCTGTTTTTT. The chain uses TRBV12-3 or TRBV12-4 and TRBJ1-4; 10 bases agree with TRBD1. This CDR3 has 14 residues.

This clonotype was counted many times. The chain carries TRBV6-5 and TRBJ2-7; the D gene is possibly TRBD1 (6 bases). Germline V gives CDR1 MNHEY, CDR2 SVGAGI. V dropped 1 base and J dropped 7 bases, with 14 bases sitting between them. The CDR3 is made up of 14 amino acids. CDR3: CASSYLAGALEQYF. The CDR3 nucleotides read TGTGCCAGCAGTTACTTGGCAGGGGCCTTGGAGCAGTACTTC.

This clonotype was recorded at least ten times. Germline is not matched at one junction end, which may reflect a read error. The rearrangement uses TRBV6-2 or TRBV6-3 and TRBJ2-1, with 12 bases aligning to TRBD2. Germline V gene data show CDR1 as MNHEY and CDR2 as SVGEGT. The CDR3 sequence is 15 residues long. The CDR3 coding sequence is TGTGCCAGCAGTCACTCTCTAGCGGGAGGGGATGAGCAGTTCTTC. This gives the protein CASSHSLAGGDEQFF.

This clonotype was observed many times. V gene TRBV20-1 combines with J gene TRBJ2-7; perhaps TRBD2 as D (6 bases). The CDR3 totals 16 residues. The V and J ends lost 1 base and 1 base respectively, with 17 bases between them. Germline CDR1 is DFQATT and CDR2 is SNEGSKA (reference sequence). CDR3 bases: TGCAGTGCTAGAGGGGGCTTCGAGGGAGGTTCCTACGAGCAGTACTTC. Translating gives CSARGGFEGGSYEQYF.

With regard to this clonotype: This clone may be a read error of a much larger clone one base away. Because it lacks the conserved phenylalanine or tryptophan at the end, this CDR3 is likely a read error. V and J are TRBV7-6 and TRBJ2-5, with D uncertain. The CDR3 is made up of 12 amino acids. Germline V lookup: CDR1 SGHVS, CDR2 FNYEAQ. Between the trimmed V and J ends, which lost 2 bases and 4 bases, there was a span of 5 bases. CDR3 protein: CASSLLGETQYL. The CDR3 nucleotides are TGTGCCAGCAGCTTACTCGGAGAGACCCAGTACCTC.

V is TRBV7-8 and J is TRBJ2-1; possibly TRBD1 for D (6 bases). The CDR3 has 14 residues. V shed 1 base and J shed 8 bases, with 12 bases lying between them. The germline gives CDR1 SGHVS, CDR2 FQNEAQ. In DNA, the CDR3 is TGTGCCAGCAGCTTAGTGGCAGGGGCAGATGAGCAGTTCTTC. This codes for CASSLVAGADEQFF.

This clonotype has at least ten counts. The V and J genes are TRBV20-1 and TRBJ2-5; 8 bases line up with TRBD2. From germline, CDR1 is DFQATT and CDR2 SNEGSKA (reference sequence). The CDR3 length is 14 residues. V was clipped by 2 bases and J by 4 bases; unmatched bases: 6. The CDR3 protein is CSARLGLGSETQYF. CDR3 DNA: TGCAGTGCTAGACTGGGACTAGGGTCAGAGACCCAGTACTTC.

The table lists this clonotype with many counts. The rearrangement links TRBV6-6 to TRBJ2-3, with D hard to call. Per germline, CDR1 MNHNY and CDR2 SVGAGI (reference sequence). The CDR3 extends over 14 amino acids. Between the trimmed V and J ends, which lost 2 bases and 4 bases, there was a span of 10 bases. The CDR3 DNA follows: TGTGCCAGCAGTTACGCCTACAATGCAGATACGCAGTATTTT. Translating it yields CASSYAYNADTQYF.

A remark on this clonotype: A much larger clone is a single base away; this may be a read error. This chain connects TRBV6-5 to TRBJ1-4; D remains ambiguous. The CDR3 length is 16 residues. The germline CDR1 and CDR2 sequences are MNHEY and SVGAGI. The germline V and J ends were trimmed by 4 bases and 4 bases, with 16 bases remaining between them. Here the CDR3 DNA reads TGTGCCAGCAGTTTAACTCTTGGGTCGGGTAATGAAAAACTGTTTTTT. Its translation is CASSLTLGSGNEKLFF.

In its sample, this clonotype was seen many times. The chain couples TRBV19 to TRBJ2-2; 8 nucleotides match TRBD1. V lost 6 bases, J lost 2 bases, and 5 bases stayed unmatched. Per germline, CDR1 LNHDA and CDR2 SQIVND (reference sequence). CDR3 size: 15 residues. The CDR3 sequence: CASSWTGFNTGELFF. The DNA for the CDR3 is TGTGCCAGTAGCTGGACAGGGTTTAACACCGGGGAGCTGTTTTTT. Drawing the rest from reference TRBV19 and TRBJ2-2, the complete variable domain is DGGITQSPKYLFRKEGQNVTLSCEQNLNHDAMYWYRQDPGQGLRLIYYSQIVNDFQKGDIAEGYSVSREKKESFPLTVTSAQKNPTAFYLCASSWTGFNTGELFFGEGSRLTVL.

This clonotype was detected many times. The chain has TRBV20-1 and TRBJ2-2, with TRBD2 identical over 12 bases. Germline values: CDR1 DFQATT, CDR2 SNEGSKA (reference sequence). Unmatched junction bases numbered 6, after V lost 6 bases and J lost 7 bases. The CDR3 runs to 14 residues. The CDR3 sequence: CSAAGLAGYGELFF. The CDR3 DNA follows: TGCAGTGCAGCGGGACTAGCGGGCTACGGGGAGCTGTTTTTT.

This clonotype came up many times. For the CDR3, the DNA is TGTGCCAGCAGCCCCTGGGGGGTTTCCTACAATGAGCAGTTCTTC. This encodes CASSPWGVSYNEQFF. This chain connects TRBV7-2 to TRBJ2-1; possible D gene TRBD2, 6 bases. Germline CDR1 and CDR2: SGHTA and FQGNSA. The V and J ends lost 5 bases and 1 base respectively, with 12 bases between them. This CDR3 region has 15 residues.

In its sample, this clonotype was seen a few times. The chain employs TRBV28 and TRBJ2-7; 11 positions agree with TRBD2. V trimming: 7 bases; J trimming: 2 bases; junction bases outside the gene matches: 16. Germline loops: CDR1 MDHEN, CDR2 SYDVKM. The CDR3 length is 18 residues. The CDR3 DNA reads TGTGCCAGCAACGAAGACGCTACTAGCGGGGGTAGGCCCTACGAGCAGTACTTC. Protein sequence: CASNEDATSGGRPYEQYF.

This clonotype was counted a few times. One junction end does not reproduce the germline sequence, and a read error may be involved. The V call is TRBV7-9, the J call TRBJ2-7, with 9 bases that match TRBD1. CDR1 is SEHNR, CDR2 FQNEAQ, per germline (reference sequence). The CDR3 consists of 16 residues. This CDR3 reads CASGLLQGAASYEQYF. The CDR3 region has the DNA TGTGCCAGCGGCTTACTACAGGGGGCAGCCTCCTACGAGCAGTACTTC.

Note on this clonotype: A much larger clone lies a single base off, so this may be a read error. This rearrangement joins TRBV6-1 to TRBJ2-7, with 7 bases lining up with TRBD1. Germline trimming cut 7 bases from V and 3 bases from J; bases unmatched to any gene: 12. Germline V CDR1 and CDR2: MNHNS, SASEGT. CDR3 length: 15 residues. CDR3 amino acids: CASIILPNRGYEQYF. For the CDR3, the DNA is TGTGCCAGCATAATTCTGCCAAACAGGGGCTACGAGCAGTACTTC.

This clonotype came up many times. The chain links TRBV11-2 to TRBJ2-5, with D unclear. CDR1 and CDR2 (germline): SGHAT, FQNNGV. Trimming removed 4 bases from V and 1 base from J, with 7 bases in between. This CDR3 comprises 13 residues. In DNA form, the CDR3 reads TGTGCCAGCAGCTCTCCCCTCCAAGAGACCCAGTACTTC. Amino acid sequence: CASSSPLQETQYF.

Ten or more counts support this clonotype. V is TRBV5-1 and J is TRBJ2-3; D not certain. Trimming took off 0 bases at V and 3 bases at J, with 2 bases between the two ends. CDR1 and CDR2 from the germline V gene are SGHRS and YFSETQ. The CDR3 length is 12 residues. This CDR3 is CASSLVTDTQYF. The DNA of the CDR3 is TGCGCCAGCAGCTTGGTTACAGATACGCAGTATTTT.

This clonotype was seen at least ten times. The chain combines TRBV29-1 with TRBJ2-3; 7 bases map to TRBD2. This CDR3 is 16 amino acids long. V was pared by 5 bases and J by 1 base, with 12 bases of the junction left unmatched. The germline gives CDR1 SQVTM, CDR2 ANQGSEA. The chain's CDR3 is CSVLGLRESGTDTQYF. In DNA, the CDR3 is TGCAGCGTTCTTGGACTGCGGGAGAGTGGCACAGATACGCAGTATTTT.

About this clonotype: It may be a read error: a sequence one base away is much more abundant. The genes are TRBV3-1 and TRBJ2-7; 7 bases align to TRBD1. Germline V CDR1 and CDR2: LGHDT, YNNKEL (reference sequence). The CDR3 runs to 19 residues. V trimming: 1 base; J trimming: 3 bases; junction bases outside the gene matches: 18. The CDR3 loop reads CASSQVPGTARSPRYEQYF. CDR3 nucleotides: TGTGCCAGCAGCCAAGTACCAGGGACAGCCCGATCGCCACGCTACGAGCAGTACTTC.

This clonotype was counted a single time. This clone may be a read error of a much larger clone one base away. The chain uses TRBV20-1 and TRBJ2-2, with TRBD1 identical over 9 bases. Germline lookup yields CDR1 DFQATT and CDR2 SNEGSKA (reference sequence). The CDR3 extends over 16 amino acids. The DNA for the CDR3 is TGCAGTTCTAGTCGCCGGGACAGGGTATTTACCGGGGAGCTGTTTTTT. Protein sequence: CSSSRRDRVFTGELFF.

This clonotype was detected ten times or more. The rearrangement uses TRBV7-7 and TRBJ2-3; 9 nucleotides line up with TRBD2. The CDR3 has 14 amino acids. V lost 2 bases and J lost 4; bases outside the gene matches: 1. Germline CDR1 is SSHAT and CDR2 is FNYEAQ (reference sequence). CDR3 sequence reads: CASSLLAGSDTQYF. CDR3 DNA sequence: TGTGCCAGCAGCTTACTAGCGGGGTCAGATACGCAGTATTTT.

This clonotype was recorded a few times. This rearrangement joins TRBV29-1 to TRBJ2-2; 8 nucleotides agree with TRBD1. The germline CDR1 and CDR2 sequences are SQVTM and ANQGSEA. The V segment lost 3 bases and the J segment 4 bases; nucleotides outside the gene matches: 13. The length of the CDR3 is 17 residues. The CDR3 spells CSVEGTSDRGATGELFF. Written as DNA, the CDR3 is TGCAGCGTTGAGGGCACCTCAGACAGGGGTGCCACCGGGGAGCTGTTTTTT.

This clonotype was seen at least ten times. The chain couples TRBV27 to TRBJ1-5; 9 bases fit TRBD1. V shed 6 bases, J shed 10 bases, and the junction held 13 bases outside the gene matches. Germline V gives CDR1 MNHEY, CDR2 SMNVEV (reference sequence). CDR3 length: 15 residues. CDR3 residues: CASRTTGGGGSPQHF. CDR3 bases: TGTGCCAGCAGGACTACAGGGGGCGGTGGGAGTCCCCAGCATTTT.

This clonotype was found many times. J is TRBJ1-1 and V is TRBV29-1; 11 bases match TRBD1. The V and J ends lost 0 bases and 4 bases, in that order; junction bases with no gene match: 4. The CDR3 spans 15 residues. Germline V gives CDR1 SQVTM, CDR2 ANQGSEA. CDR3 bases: TGCAGCGTTGAAGATTGGGACAGGGGGTTCACTGAAGCTTTCTTT. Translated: CSVEDWDRGFTEAFF. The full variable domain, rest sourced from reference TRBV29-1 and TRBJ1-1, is SAVISQKPSRDICQRGTSLTIQCQVDSQVTMMFWYRQQPGQSLTLIATANQGSEATYESGFVIDKFPISRPNLTFSTLTVSNMSPEDSSIYLCSVEDWDRGFTEAFFGQGTRLTVV.

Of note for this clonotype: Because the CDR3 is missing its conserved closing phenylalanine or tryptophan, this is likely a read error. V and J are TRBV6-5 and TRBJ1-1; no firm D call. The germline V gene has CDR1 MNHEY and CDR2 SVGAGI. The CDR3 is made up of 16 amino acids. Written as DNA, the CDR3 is TGTGCCAGCAGTTACATCGGGCTGGGATGGAACACTGTAGCTTTCCTT. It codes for CASSYIGLGWNTVAFL.

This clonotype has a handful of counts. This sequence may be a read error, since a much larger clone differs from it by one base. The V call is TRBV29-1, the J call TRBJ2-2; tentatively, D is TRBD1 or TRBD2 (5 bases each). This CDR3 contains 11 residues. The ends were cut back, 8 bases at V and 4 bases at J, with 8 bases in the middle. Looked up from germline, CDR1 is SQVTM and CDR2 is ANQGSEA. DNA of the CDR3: TGCAGCTACGGGGCCACCGGGGAGCTGTTTTTT. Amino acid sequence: CSYGATGELFF.